Given below is one TCR beta chain in context. The data derive from a study of blood T cell repertoires in COVID-19. This CDR3 is 15 amino acids long. Germline assignment: CDR1 SGHRS and CDR2 YFSETQ. J lost 4 bases, V lost 6 bases, and 10 bases had no gene match. Generated by immunoSEQ multiplex PCR, the TCRdb table keeps only in-frame clones and is missing some. Of approximately 450,000 clones listed, 80% to 90% are singletons. The sequence was obtained from a man aged 25 to 40 who had recovered from COVID-19. The specimen sequenced was PBMCs or T cells enriched from blood (not recorded which). The rearrangement joins TRBV5-1 to TRBJ2-1, with 7 bases fitting TRBD1. CDR3 amino acids: CASTPNGQAYNEQFF. The CDR3, as DNA: TGCGCCAGCACCCCGAATGGACAGGCATACAATGAGCAGTTCTTC. Full variable domain (rest looked up from reference TRBV5-1 and TRBJ2-1): KAGVTQTPRYLIKTRGQQVTLSCSPISGHRSVSWYQQTPGQGLQFLFEYFSETQRNKGNFPGRFSGRQFSNSRSEMNVSTLELGDSALYLCASTPNGQAYNEQFFGPGTRLTVL.